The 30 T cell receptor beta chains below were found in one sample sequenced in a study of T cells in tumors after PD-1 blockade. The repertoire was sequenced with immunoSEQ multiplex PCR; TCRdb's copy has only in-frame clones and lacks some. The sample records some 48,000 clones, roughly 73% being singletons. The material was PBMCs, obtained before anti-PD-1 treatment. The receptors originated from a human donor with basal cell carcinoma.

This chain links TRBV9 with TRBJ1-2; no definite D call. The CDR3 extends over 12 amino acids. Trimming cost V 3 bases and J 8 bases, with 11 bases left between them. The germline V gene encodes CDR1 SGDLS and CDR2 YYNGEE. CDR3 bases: TGTGCCAGCAGCGCACAGTCCGGAGGCTACACCTTC. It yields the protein CASSAQSGGYTF.

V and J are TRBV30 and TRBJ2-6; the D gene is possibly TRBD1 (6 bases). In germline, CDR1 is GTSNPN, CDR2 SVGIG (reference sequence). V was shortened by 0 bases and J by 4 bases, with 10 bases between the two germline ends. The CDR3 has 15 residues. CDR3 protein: CAWSVWGTGANVLTF. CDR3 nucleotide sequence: TGTGCCTGGAGTGTATGGGGGACAGGGGCCAACGTCCTGACTTTC.

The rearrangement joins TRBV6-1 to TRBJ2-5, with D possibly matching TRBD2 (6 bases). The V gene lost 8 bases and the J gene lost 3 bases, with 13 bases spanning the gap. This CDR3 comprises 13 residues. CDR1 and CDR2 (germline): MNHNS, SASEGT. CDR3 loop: CASCGGAKETQYF. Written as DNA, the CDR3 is TGTGCCAGCTGCGGCGGGGCAAAAGAGACCCAGTACTTC.

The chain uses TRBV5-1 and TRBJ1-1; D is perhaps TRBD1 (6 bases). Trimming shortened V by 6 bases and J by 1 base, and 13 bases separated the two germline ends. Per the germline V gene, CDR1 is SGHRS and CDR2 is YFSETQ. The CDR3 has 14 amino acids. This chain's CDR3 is CASTGGQANTEAFF. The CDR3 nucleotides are TGCGCCAGCACCGGGGGGCAGGCGAACACTGAAGCTTTCTTT.

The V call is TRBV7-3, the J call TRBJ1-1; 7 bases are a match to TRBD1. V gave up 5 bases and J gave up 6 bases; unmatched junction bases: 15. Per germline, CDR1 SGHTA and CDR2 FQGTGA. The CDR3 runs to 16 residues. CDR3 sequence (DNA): TGTGCCAGCAGCCCAACAGGGGTTGGAGTTGGATCTGAAGCTTTCTTT. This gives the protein CASSPTGVGVGSEAFF.

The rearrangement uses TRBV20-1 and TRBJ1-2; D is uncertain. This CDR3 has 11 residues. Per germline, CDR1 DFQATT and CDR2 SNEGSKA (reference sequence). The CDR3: CTIPANYGYTF. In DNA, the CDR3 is TGCACTATTCCAGCTAACTATGGCTACACCTTC.

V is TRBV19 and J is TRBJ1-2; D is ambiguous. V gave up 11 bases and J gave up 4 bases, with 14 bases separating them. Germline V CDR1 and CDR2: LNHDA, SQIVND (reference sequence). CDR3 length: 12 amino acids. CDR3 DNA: TGTGCCGCGAATGAGGGTGGCTATGGCTACACCTTC. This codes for CAANEGGYGYTF.

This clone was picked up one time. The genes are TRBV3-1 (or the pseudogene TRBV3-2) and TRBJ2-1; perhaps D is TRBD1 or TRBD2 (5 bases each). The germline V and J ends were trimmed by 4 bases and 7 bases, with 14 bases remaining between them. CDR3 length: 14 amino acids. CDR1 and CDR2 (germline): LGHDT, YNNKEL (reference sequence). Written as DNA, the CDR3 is TGTGCCAGCAGCCCGTCGAGAGGGGCAAATGAGCAGTTCTTC. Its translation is CASSPSRGANEQFF.

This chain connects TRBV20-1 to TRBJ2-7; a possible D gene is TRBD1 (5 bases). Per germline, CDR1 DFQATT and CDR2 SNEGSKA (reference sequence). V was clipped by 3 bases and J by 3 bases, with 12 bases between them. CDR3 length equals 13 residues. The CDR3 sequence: CSASSDIYYEQYF. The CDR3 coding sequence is TGCAGTGCTAGTTCGGACATCTACTACGAGCAGTACTTC.

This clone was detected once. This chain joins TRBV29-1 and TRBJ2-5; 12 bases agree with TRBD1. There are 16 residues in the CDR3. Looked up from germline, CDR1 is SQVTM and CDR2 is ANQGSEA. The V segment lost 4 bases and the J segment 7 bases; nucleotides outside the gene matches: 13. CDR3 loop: CSVGEPGQGAPPTQYF. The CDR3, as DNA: TGCAGCGTTGGGGAACCGGGACAGGGGGCGCCGCCGACCCAGTACTTC.

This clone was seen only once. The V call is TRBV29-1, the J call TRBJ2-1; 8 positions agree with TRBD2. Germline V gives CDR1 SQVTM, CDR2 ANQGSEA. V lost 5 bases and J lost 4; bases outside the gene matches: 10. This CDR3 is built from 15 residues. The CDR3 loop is CSVRRGASGYNEQFF. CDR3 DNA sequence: TGCAGCGTTCGACGGGGGGCTAGCGGGTACAATGAGCAGTTCTTC.

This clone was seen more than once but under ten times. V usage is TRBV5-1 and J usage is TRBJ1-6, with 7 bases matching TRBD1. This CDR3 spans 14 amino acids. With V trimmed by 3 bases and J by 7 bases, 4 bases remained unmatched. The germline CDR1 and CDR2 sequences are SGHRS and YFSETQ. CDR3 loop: CASSSGTANSPLHF. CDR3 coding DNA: TGCGCCAGCAGCTCCGGGACAGCCAATTCACCCCTCCACTTT.

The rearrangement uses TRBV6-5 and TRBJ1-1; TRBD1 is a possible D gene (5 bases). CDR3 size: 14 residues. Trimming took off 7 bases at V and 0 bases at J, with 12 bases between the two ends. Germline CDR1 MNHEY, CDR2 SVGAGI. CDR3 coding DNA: TGTGCCAGCACCGAATGGGGGATGAACACTGAAGCTTTCTTT. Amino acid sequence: CASTEWGMNTEAFF.

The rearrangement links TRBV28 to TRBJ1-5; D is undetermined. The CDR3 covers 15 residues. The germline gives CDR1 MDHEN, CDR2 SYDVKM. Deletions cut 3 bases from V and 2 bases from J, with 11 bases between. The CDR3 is CASSFGWAGNQPQHF. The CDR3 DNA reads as TGTGCCAGCAGTTTTGGGTGGGCGGGCAATCAGCCCCAGCATTTT.

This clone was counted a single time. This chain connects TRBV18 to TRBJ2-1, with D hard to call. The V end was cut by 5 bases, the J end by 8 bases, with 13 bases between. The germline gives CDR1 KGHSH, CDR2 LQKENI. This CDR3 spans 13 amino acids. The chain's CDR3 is CASSSGFGDEQFF. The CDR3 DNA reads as TGTGCCAGCTCATCCGGTTTTGGCGATGAGCAGTTCTTC.

CDR3 sequence (DNA): TGTGCCAGTAGTGCCAATTGGTACCAAGCCGGGGAGCTGTTTTTT. Translated, it gives CASSANWYQAGELFF. The V call is TRBV19, the J call TRBJ2-2; D remains ambiguous. Trimming took 5 bases from V and 6 from J, leaving 16 bases between them. The CDR3 runs to 15 residues. Germline CDR1 is LNHDA and CDR2 is SQIVND (reference sequence).

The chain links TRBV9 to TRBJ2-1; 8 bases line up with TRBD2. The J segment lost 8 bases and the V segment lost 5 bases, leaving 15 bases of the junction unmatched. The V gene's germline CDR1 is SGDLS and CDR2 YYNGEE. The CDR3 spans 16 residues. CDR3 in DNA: TGTGCCAGCAGTGCCTCCGGGGGGGCCAGTAGAGATGAGCAGTTCTTC. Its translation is CASSASGGASRDEQFF. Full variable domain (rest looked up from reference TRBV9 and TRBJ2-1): DSGVTQTPKHLITATGQRVTLRCSPRSGDLSVYWYQQSLDQGLQFLIQYYNGEERAKGNILERFSAQQFPDLHSELNLSSLELGDSALYFCASSASGGASRDEQFFGPGTRLTVL.

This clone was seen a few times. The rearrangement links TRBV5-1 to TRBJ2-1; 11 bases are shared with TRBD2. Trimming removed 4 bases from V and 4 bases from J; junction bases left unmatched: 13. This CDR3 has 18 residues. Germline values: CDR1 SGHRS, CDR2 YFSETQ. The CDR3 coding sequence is TGCGCCAGCAGCCCAGCATCTTTTCGGACTAGCGGGTACAATGAGCAGTTCTTC. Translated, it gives CASSPASFRTSGYNEQFF.

Here the CDR3 DNA reads TGTGCCAGCAGGGGGAAAAATGAAAAACTGTTTTTT. Amino acid sequence: CASRGKNEKLFF. The V call is TRBV6-6, the J call TRBJ1-4; unclear D gene. Germline values: CDR1 MNHNY, CDR2 SVGAGI (reference sequence). V was shortened by 6 bases and J by 5 bases, with 7 bases between the two germline ends. The CDR3 spans 12 residues.

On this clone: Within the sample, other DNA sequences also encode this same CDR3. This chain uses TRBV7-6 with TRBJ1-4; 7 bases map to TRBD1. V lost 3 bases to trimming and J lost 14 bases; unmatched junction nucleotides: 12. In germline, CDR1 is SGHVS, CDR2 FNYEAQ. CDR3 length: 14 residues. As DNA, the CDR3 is TGTGCCAGCAGCTTCGACAGGGCCGGGGAAATTCTGTTTTTT. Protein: CASSFDRAGEILFF. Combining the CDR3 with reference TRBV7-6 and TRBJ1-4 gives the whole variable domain GAGVSQSPRYKVTKRGQDVALRCDPISGHVSLYWYRQALGQGPEFLTYFNYEAQQDKSGLPNDRFSAERPEGSISTLTIQRTEQRDSAMYRCASSFDRAGEILFFGSGTQLSVL.

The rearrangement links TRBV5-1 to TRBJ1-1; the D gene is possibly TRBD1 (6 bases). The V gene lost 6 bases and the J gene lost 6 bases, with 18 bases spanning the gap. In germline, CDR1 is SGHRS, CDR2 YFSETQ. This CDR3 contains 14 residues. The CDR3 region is CASTSPGEGAEAFF. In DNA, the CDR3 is TGCGCCAGCACATCCCCGGGGGAGGGGGCTGAAGCTTTCTTT.

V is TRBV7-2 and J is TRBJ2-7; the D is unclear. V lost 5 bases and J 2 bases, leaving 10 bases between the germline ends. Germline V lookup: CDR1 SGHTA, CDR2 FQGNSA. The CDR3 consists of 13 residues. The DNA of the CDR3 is TGTGCCAGCAGCCTTGACTTAACCTACGAGCAGTACTTC. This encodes CASSLDLTYEQYF. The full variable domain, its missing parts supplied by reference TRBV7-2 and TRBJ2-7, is GAGVSQSPSNKVTEKGKDVELRCDPISGHTALYWYRQSLGQGLEFLIYFQGNSAPDKSGLPSDRFSAERTGGSVSTLTIQRTQQEDSAVYLCASSLDLTYEQYFGPGTRLTVT.

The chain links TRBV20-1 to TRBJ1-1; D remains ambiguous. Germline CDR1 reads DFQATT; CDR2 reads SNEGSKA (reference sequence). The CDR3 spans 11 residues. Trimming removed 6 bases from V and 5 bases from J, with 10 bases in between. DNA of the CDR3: TGCAGTGCCGGATGGGAGACTGAAGCTTTCTTT. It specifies CSAGWETEAFF.

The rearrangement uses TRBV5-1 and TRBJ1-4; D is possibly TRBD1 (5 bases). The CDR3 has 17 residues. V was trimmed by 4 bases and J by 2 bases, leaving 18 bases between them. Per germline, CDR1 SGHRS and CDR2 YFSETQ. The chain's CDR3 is CASSPQGATGTNEKLFF. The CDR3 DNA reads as TGCGCCAGCAGCCCTCAAGGGGCGACGGGCACTAATGAAAAACTGTTTTTT.

The CDR3 DNA reads TGTGCCTGGCAAACAGGGGTGACTGAAGCTTTCTTT. It yields the protein CAWQTGVTEAFF. The gene calls are TRBV30 and TRBJ1-1; 7 bases line up with TRBD1. The germline CDR1 and CDR2 sequences are GTSNPN and SVGIG (reference sequence). The length of the CDR3 is 12 residues. Losses at the gene ends were 5 bases for V and 5 bases for J; bases not matched to a gene: 5.

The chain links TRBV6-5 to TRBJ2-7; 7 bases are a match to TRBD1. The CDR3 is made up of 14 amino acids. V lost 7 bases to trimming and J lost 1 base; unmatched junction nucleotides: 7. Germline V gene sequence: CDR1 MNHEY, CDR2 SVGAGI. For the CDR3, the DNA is TGTGCCAGCAAGGGCCGGGACAGTTCCTACGAGCAGTACTTC. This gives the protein CASKGRDSSYEQYF.

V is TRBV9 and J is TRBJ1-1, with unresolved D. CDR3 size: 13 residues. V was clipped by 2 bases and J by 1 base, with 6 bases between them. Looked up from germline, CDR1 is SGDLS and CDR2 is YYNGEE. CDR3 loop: CASSVGWNTEAFF. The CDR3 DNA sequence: TGTGCCAGCAGCGTTGGGTGGAACACTGAAGCTTTCTTT.

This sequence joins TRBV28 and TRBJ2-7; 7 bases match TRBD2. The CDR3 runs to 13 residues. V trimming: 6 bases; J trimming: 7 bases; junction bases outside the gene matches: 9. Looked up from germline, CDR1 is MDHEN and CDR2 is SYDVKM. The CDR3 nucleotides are TGTGCCAGCAGAGGCGGGGGACCTCTAGAGCAGTACTTC. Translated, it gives CASRGGGPLEQYF.

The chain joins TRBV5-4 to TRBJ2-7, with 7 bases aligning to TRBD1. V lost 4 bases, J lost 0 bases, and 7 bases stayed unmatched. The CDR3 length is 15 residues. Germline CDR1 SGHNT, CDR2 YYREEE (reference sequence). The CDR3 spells CASSPGQATSYEQYF. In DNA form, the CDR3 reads TGTGCCAGCAGCCCCGGACAGGCGACCTCCTACGAGCAGTACTTC.

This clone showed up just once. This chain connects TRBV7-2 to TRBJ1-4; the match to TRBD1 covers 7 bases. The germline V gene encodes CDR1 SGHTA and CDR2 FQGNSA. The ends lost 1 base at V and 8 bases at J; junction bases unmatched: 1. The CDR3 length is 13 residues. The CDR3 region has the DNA TGTGCCAGCAGCTTAGACAGGGGCGAAAAACTGTTTTTT. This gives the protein CASSLDRGEKLFF.